These 6 T cell receptor beta chains were all obtained from the same sample, sequenced in a study of T cell responses to AZD1222 COVID-19 vaccine. Produced via immunoSEQ multiplex PCR; TCRdb's table is partial and in-frame only. In the table there are roughly 97,000 clones, 80% to 90% of which are singletons. The sample consisted of peripheral blood, taken on day 0 of AZD1222 vaccination. Source of these receptors: an adult in good health.

The chain combines TRBV7-8 with TRBJ2-5; no clear D gene. Trimming took 1 base from V and 5 from J, leaving 8 bases between them. From germline, CDR1 is SGHVS and CDR2 FQNEAQ. This CDR3 has 13 residues. CDR3 sequence: CASSLGVEETQYF. CDR3 nucleotide sequence: TGTGCCAGCAGCTTAGGAGTGGAGGAGACCCAGTACTTC.

The chain combines TRBV19 with TRBJ2-7; 7 nucleotides line up with TRBD2. Per germline, CDR1 LNHDA and CDR2 SQIVND (reference sequence). The length of the CDR3 is 15 residues. The J segment lost 3 bases and the V segment lost 7 bases, leaving 12 bases of the junction unmatched. CDR3 amino acids: CASTYGRESGYEQYF. The CDR3 DNA follows: TGTGCCAGTACCTATGGGCGGGAGAGTGGCTACGAGCAGTACTTC.

Here the CDR3 DNA reads TGTGCCAGCAGGCAAACCGGAGCTAGGGAAAAACTGTTTTTT. Protein product: CASRQTGAREKLFF. This rearrangement joins TRBV28 to TRBJ1-4, with unresolved D. CDR1 and CDR2 from the germline V gene are MDHEN and SYDVKM. The V end was cut by 6 bases, the J end by 8 bases, with 16 bases between. This CDR3 is built from 14 residues.

The chain uses TRBV27 and TRBJ2-7, with TRBD1 matching over 12 bases. Germline assignment: CDR1 MNHEY and CDR2 SMNVEV (reference sequence). V shed 3 bases and J 3 bases; nucleotides not matched to a gene: 3. This CDR3 is 15 amino acids long. The chain's CDR3 is CASSFGTGGVYEQYF. CDR3 coding DNA: TGTGCCAGCAGTTTCGGGACAGGGGGCGTCTACGAGCAGTACTTC.

This rearrangement joins TRBV20-1 to TRBJ1-2; the D is unclear. Germline lookup yields CDR1 DFQATT and CDR2 SNEGSKA (reference sequence). The ends were cut back, 3 bases at V and 7 bases at J, with 6 bases in the middle. This CDR3 region has 10 residues. The CDR3 region is CSASDRGYTF. The CDR3, as DNA: TGCAGTGCTAGCGACCGTGGCTACACCTTC.

The rearrangement uses TRBV7-2 and TRBJ2-3; 7 nucleotides line up with TRBD2. Germline CDR1 SGHTA, CDR2 FQGNSA. The CDR3 is 16 residues long. Trimming removed 0 bases from V and 5 bases from J; junction bases left unmatched: 8. The CDR3 loop reads CASSLAGGLAKDTQYF. The CDR3 DNA reads as TGTGCCAGCAGCTTAGCGGGGGGGTTAGCGAAAGATACGCAGTATTTT.